This T cell receptor beta chain was profiled in a study of OX40 agonist ivuxolimab in advanced cancers. Study results and caveats: CD4+ and CD8+ T cells in blood underwent clonal expansion by week 6 at 0.1 to 3.0 mg/kg.

Individuals having autoimmune disease history or systemic immunosuppression were not enrolled. Clones were sequenced by immunoSEQ multiplex PCR, and TCRdb holds only the in-frame ones, with some missing. The table includes about 67,000 clones, about 84% detected once. This CDR3 is 13 amino acids long. Trimming at V came to 6 bases and at J to 4 bases, leaving 5 bases not matched to a gene. CDR1 and CDR2 (germline): LNHDA, SQIVND (reference sequence). Points on this clone: The antigen is not known.

The sequence came from an adult with an advanced solid tumor such as melanoma, head and neck, liver or kidney cancer. The sample here was CD4+ or CD8+ T cells sorted from blood, taken in a trial of the OX40 agonist ivuxolimab. The V call is TRBV19, the J call TRBJ1-2; 7 nucleotides align to TRBD1. The CDR3 DNA reads TGTGCCAGTAGCGCCGGGACAGCCTATGGCTACACCTTC. It yields the protein CASSAGTAYGYTF.